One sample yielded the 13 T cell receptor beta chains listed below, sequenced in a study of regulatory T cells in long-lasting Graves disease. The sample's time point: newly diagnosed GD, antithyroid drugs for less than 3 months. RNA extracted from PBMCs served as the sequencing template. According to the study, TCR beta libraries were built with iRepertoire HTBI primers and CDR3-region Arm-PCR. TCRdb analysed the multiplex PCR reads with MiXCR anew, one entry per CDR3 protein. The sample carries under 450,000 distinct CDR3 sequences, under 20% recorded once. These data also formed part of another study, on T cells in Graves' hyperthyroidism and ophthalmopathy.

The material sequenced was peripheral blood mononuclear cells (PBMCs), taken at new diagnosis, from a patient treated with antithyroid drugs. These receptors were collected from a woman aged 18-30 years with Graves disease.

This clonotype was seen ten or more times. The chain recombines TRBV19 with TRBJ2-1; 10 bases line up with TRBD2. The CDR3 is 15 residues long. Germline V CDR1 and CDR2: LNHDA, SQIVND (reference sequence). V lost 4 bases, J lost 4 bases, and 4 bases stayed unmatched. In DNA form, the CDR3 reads TGTGCCAGTAGTACTAGCGGGGGCGAGTACAATGAGCAGTTCTTC. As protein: CASSTSGGEYNEQFF.

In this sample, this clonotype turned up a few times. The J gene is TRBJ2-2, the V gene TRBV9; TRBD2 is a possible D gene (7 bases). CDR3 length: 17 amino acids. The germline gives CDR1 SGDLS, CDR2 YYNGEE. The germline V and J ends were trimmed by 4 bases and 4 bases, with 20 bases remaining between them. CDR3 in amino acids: CASSSPFGGTTTGELFF. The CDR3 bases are TGTGCCAGCAGCTCGCCCTTCGGGGGGACAACCACCGGGGAGCTGTTTTTT.

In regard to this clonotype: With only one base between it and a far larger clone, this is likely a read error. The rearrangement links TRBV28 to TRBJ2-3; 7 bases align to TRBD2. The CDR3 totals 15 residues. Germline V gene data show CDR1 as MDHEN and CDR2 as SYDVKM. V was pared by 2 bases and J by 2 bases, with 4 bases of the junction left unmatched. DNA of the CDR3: TGTGCCAGCAGTTTAGCGGGGGACGCCACAGATACGCAGTATTTT. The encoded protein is CASSLAGDATDTQYF. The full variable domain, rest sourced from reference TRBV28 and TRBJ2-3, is DVKVTQSSRYLVKRTGEKVFLECVQDMDHENMFWYRQDPGLGLRLIYFSYDVKMKEKGDIPEGYSVSREKKERFSLILESASTNQTSMYLCASSLAGDATDTQYFGPGTRLTVL.

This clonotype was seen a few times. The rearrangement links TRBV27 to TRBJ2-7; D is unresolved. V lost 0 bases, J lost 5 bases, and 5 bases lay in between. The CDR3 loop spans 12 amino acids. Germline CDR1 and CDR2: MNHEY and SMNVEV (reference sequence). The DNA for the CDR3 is TGTGCCAGCAGTTTATCGGTCCACGAGCAGTACTTC. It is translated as CASSLSVHEQYF.

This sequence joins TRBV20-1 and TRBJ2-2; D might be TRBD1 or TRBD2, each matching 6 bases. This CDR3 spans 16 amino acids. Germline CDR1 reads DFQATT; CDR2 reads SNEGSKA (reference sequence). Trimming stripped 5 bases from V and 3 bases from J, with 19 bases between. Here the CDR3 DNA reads TGCAGTGCTGACAGGCTCCAGGCGGGGCACACCGGGGAGCTGTTTTTT. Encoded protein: CSADRLQAGHTGELFF.

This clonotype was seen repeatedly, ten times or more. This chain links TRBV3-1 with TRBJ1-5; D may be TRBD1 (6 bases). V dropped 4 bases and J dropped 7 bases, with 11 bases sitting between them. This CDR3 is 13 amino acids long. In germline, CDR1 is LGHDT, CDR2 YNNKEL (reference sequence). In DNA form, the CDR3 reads TGTGCCAGCAGCCCTTCTGGGGGCCAGCCCCAGCATTTT. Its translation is CASSPSGGQPQHF. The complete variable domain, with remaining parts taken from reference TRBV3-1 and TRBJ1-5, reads DTAVSQTPKYLVTQMGNDKSIKCEQNLGHDTMYWYKQDSKKFLKIMFSYNNKELIINETVPNRFSPKSPDKAHLNLHINSLELGDSAVYFCASSPSGGQPQHFGDGTRLSIL.

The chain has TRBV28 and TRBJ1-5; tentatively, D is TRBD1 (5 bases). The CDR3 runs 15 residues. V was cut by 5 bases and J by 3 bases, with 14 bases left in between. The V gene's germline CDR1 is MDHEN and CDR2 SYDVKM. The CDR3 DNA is TGTGCCAGCAGTCCCCCGCGGGGGAACAATCAGCCCCAGCATTTT. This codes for CASSPPRGNNQPQHF.

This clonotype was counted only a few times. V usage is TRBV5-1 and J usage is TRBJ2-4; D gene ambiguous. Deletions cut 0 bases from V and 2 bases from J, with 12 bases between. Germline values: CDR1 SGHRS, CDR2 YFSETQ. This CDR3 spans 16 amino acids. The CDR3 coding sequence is TGCGCCAGCAGCTTGGGGGATGGACGGCCCAAAAACATTCAGTACTTC. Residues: CASSLGDGRPKNIQYF.

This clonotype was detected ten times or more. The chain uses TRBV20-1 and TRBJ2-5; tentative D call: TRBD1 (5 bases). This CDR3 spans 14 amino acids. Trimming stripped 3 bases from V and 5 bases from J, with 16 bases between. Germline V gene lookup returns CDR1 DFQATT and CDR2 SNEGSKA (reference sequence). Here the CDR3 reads CSARGSGASETQYF. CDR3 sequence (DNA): TGCAGTGCTAGGGGGTCTGGGGCGTCGGAGACCCAGTACTTC.

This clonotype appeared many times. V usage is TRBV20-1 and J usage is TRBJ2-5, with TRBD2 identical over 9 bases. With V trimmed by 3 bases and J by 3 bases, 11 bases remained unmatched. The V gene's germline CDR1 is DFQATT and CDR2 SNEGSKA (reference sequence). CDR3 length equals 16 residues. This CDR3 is CSARNPLAGGEETQYF. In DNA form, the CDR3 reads TGCAGTGCTAGGAACCCGTTGGCGGGGGGGGAAGAGACCCAGTACTTC.

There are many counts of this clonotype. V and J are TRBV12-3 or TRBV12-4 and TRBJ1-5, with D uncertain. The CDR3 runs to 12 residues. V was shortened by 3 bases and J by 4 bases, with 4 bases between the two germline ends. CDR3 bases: TGTGCCAGCAGTTTTCAGAATCAGCCCCAGCATTTT. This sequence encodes CASSFQNQPQHF.

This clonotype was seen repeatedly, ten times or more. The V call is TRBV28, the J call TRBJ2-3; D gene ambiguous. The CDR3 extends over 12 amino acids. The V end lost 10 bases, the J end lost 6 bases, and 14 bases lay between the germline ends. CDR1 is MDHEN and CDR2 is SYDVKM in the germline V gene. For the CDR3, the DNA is TGTGCCACCTCGACCCAAAGGGATACGCAGTATTTT. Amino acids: CATSTQRDTQYF.

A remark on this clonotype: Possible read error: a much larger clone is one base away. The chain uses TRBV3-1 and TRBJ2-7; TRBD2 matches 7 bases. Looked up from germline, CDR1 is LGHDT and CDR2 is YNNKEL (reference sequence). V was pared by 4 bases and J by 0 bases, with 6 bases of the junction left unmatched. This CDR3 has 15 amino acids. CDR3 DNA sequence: TGTGCCAGCAGCCGAGCAACGGGGGGCTCCTACGAGCAGTACTTC. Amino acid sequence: CASSRATGGSYEQYF.